The TCR beta chain described here comes from a study of blood T cell repertoires in COVID-19. Method: immunoSEQ multiplex PCR; TCRdb's copy keeps in-frame clones and lacks some. Of roughly 200,000 clones detected, approximately 92% appear once; the ten largest clones hold 2% to 2.5%. V gave up 3 bases and J gave up 5 bases, with 14 bases separating them. This CDR3 spans 15 amino acids. Per the germline V gene, CDR1 is MGHRA and CDR2 is YSYEKL. The gene calls are TRBV4-1 and TRBJ1-5, with TRBD1 as a possible D gene (5 bases). Sequencing was carried out using PBMCs or T cells enriched from blood (not recorded which). The receptor was derived from a woman between 35 and 50 years old with acute COVID-19. CDR3 region: CASSHYQWGDQPQHF. As DNA, the CDR3 is TGCGCCAGCAGCCATTACCAGTGGGGGGATCAGCCCCAGCATTTT.